This passage covers 18 T cell receptor beta chains from one sample sequenced in a study of post-analysis software for immune sequencing data. Their recognized antigens are unknown. Whole-study findings and limits: Elevated frequency relative to controls characterized several TRBV segments in patients, TRBV5-6, TRBV5-1 and TRBV20-1 among them.

Prepared TCR beta cDNA libraries contained unique molecular identifiers. Using its own MiXCR run on the PCR reads, TCRdb lists one record per CDR3 protein. The sample comprises roughly 700,000 distinct CDR3 sequences, approximately 30% of which are singletons, and roughly 0.57% rests with the top ten. The specimen sequenced was blood. The receptors were gathered from a girl aged 10-17 years with multiple sclerosis.

This rearrangement joins TRBV20-1 to TRBJ2-1; 10 nucleotides line up with TRBD2. Losses at the gene ends were 0 bases for V and 4 bases for J; bases not matched to a gene: 9. The CDR3 sequence is 17 residues long. From germline, CDR1 is DFQATT and CDR2 SNEGSKA (reference sequence). The CDR3 DNA is TGCAGTGCTAGAGATCCGGTGACTAGCGGGTATTACAATGAGCAGTTCTTC. Its protein product is CSARDPVTSGYYNEQFF.

This clonotype was counted at least ten times. The rearrangement uses TRBV7-2 and TRBJ2-3, with D uncertain. The CDR3 loop spans 14 amino acids. V was shortened by 2 bases and J by 3 bases, with 9 bases between the two germline ends. Germline lookup yields CDR1 SGHTA and CDR2 FQGNSA. Here the CDR3 DNA reads TGTGCCAGCAGCTTAAACAAGCGAACAGATACGCAGTATTTT. Translation gives CASSLNKRTDTQYF.

This clonotype has a handful of counts. J is TRBJ1-4 and V is TRBV15; TRBD1 matches 7 bases. CDR1 and CDR2 from the germline V gene are LNHNV and YYDKDF (reference sequence). There are 17 residues in the CDR3. With V trimmed by 0 bases and J by 8 bases, 12 bases remained unmatched. In nucleotides, the CDR3 is TGTGCCACCAGCAGAGATAGGGGGGACAGTCTCGGGGAAAAACTGTTTTTT. Its translation: CATSRDRGDSLGEKLFF.

This clonotype appeared a few times. CDR3 in DNA: TGTGCCAGCAGTTTAGCCGGGGCCGGACGGAAGACCCAGTACTTC. It is translated as CASSLAGAGRKTQYF. The chain uses TRBV12-3 or TRBV12-4 and TRBJ2-5, with D perhaps TRBD1 or TRBD2 (5 bases each). V was trimmed by 0 bases and J by 6 bases, leaving 14 bases between them. This CDR3 has 15 residues.

V is TRBV2 and J is TRBJ2-6; weak D call: TRBD1 (5 bases). This CDR3 has 18 residues. Germline CDR1 is SNHLY and CDR2 is FYNNEI. With 6 bases removed from V and 4 bases from J, the gap between germline ends came to 22 bases. CDR3 in amino acids: CASSETGWPPLGANVLTF. CDR3 nucleotide sequence: TGTGCCAGCAGCGAAACAGGTTGGCCTCCTCTCGGGGCCAACGTCCTGACTTTC.

The chain uses TRBV6-6 and TRBJ2-5; D may correspond to TRBD1 or TRBD2 (5 bases each). The V gene's germline CDR1 is MNHNY and CDR2 SVGAGI (reference sequence). The CDR3 length is 16 residues. Deletions cut 2 bases from V and 5 bases from J, with 18 bases between. The DNA for the CDR3 is TGTGCCAGCAGTTACCGGTTGGGGGTGGTAGGGGAGACCCAGTACTTC. This sequence encodes CASSYRLGVVGETQYF.

The V gene is TRBV20-1, the J gene TRBJ1-5; D is undetermined. The V gene lost 5 bases and the J gene lost 1 base, with 9 bases spanning the gap. The V gene's germline CDR1 is DFQATT and CDR2 SNEGSKA (reference sequence). The CDR3 sequence is 13 residues long. The DNA for the CDR3 is TGCAGTGCTCCCTTGGGCAGCAATCAGCCCCAGCATTTT. It specifies CSAPLGSNQPQHF.

The sample holds a few counts of this clonotype. V gene TRBV27 combines with J gene TRBJ2-7; a possible D gene is TRBD2 (7 bases). Germline V gene data show CDR1 as MNHEY and CDR2 as SMNVEV (reference sequence). The CDR3 is made up of 15 amino acids. Between the trimmed V and J ends, which lost 3 bases and 4 bases, there was a span of 16 bases. The CDR3 DNA is TGTGCCAGCAGTTTGGGCGGGGGCCCTGGTTACGAGCAGTACTTC. Translation: CASSLGGGPGYEQYF.

The rearrangement uses TRBV5-1 and TRBJ2-1, with TRBD1 matching over 8 bases. The CDR3 is 14 amino acids. CDR1 SGHRS and CDR2 YFSETQ come from the germline V gene. The junction had 5 bases not matched to a gene; V was cut back by 3 bases and J by 6 bases. CDR3 nucleotide sequence: TGCGCCAGCAGCTCCGGACAGGGTGGCAATGAGCAGTTCTTC. Translation gives CASSSGQGGNEQFF. Based on the CDR3 plus reference TRBV5-1 and TRBJ2-1, the full variable domain is KAGVTQTPRYLIKTRGQQVTLSCSPISGHRSVSWYQQTPGQGLQFLFEYFSETQRNKGNFPGRFSGRQFSNSRSEMNVSTLELGDSALYLCASSSGQGGNEQFFGPGTRLTVL.

The gene calls are TRBV15 and TRBJ2-1, with TRBD2 identical over 11 bases. Germline assignment: CDR1 LNHNV and CDR2 YYDKDF (reference sequence). This CDR3 spans 19 amino acids. V lost 1 base to trimming and J lost 6 bases; unmatched junction nucleotides: 14. The CDR3 spells CATSRAGSGRAGPFNEQFF. CDR3 DNA sequence: TGTGCCACCAGCAGAGCTGGTAGCGGGAGGGCCGGACCCTTCAATGAGCAGTTCTTC.

The rearrangement links TRBV20-1 to TRBJ2-1; D is perhaps TRBD1 (6 bases). V lost 0 bases and J lost 10, with 19 bases in between. CDR1 is DFQATT and CDR2 is SNEGSKA in the germline V gene (reference sequence). The length of the CDR3 is 15 residues. CDR3 amino acids: CSARDLYLMGAEQFF. CDR3 nucleotides: TGCAGTGCTAGAGATCTTTATTTGATGGGGGCGGAGCAGTTCTTC.

This clonotype was picked up a small number of times. V and J are TRBV27 and TRBJ2-1; the D gene is possibly TRBD2 (5 bases). V was clipped by 2 bases and J by 2 bases, with 10 bases between them. In germline, CDR1 is MNHEY, CDR2 SMNVEV (reference sequence). The CDR3 is made up of 15 amino acids. CDR3 in amino acids: CASSLRGLTYNEQFF. The CDR3 DNA reads as TGTGCCAGCAGTTTACGGGGATTGACCTACAATGAGCAGTTCTTC.

This clonotype showed up many times. J is TRBJ2-1 and V is TRBV10-3; 9 bases align to TRBD2. The trim removed 8 bases at V and 0 bases at J, leaving 5 bases unmatched. Germline CDR1 ENHRY, CDR2 SYGVKD. The CDR3 is 15 residues long. The CDR3 coding sequence is TGTGCCATCGGGCGGGGGGGGAGCTCCTACAATGAGCAGTTCTTC. Protein: CAIGRGGSSYNEQFF.

This clonotype was seen more than once but under ten times. This chain connects TRBV7-2 to TRBJ2-3; 10 nucleotides match TRBD2. The CDR3 is 17 amino acids. Germline assignment: CDR1 SGHTA and CDR2 FQGNSA. V shed 5 bases and J 6 bases; nucleotides not matched to a gene: 14. In nucleotides, the CDR3 is TGTGCCAGCAGCCCTAGAGGTTCTAGCGGGAGAGGGGATACGCAGTATTTT. Amino acids: CASSPRGSSGRGDTQYF.

A few counts support this clonotype. The J gene is TRBJ2-7, the V gene TRBV7-9; no definite D call. The CDR3 contains 12 residues. With 4 bases removed from V and 3 bases from J, the gap between germline ends came to 7 bases. In germline, CDR1 is SEHNR, CDR2 FQNEAQ (reference sequence). The CDR3 reads CASSSMFYEQYF. The DNA for the CDR3 is TGTGCCAGCAGCTCTATGTTCTACGAGCAGTACTTC.

V gene TRBV19 combines with J gene TRBJ1-5; 8 nucleotides match TRBD1. The CDR3 is 15 amino acids. The germline CDR1 and CDR2 sequences are LNHDA and SQIVND (reference sequence). J was trimmed by 2 bases and V by 5 bases; bases with no gene match: 5. The CDR3 spells CASSLDRAGNQPQHF. DNA for the CDR3: TGTGCCAGTAGTTTGGACAGGGCGGGCAATCAGCCCCAGCATTTT.

V usage is TRBV19 and J usage is TRBJ2-7; the D is unclear. With 6 bases removed from V and 4 bases from J, the gap between germline ends came to 16 bases. In germline, CDR1 is LNHDA, CDR2 SQIVND (reference sequence). The CDR3 length is 14 residues. The CDR3 region has the DNA TGTGCCAGTAGCTCCTACGGCAGTGGATACGAGCAGTACTTC. Translating it yields CASSSYGSGYEQYF.

In its sample, this clonotype was seen a few times. The CDR3 DNA is TGCGCCAGCAGCTTCCGAAACGGCTCCAAAAACATTCAGTACTTC. Encoded protein: CASSFRNGSKNIQYF. The gene calls are TRBV5-1 and TRBJ2-4, with D hard to call. CDR1 SGHRS and CDR2 YFSETQ come from the germline V gene. There are 15 residues in the CDR3. V was pared by 2 bases and J by 2 bases, with 11 bases between.